This T cell receptor beta chain emerged from a study of T cells in Graves' hyperthyroidism and ophthalmopathy. Findings of the study overall: Using 13 V-J features, a model discriminated ophthalmopathy from stable hyperthyroidism.

This clonotype was recorded at least ten times. Its antigen remains unknown. Researchers amplified the TCR beta CDR3 regions from RNA transcripts. With the HTBI primer set, the TCR CDR3 went through a first round of RT-PCR. Each CDR3 protein gets one entry after TCRdb re-called the multiplex PCR reads with MiXCR. The sample has just under 750,000 distinct CDR3 sequences; about 35% are singletons. The CDR3 sequence is 13 residues long. CDR1 and CDR2 (germline): SQVTM, ANQGSEA. V lost 4 bases, J lost 5 bases, and 14 bases lay in between. This TCR was sampled from a woman aged 40 to 50 with Graves' hyperthyroidism. What was sequenced was blood. The genes are TRBV29-1 and TRBJ1-1; TRBD1 is a possible D gene (6 bases). The CDR3 DNA reads as TGCAGCGTTGTCCAGGGGTTTGGTACTGAAGCTTTCTTT. Translating it yields CSVVQGFGTEAFF. Supplemented by reference TRBV29-1 and TRBJ1-1, the full variable domain reads SAVISQKPSRDICQRGTSLTIQCQVDSQVTMMFWYRQQPGQSLTLIATANQGSEATYESGFVIDKFPISRPNLTFSTLTVSNMSPEDSSIYLCSVVQGFGTEAFFGQGTRLTVV.